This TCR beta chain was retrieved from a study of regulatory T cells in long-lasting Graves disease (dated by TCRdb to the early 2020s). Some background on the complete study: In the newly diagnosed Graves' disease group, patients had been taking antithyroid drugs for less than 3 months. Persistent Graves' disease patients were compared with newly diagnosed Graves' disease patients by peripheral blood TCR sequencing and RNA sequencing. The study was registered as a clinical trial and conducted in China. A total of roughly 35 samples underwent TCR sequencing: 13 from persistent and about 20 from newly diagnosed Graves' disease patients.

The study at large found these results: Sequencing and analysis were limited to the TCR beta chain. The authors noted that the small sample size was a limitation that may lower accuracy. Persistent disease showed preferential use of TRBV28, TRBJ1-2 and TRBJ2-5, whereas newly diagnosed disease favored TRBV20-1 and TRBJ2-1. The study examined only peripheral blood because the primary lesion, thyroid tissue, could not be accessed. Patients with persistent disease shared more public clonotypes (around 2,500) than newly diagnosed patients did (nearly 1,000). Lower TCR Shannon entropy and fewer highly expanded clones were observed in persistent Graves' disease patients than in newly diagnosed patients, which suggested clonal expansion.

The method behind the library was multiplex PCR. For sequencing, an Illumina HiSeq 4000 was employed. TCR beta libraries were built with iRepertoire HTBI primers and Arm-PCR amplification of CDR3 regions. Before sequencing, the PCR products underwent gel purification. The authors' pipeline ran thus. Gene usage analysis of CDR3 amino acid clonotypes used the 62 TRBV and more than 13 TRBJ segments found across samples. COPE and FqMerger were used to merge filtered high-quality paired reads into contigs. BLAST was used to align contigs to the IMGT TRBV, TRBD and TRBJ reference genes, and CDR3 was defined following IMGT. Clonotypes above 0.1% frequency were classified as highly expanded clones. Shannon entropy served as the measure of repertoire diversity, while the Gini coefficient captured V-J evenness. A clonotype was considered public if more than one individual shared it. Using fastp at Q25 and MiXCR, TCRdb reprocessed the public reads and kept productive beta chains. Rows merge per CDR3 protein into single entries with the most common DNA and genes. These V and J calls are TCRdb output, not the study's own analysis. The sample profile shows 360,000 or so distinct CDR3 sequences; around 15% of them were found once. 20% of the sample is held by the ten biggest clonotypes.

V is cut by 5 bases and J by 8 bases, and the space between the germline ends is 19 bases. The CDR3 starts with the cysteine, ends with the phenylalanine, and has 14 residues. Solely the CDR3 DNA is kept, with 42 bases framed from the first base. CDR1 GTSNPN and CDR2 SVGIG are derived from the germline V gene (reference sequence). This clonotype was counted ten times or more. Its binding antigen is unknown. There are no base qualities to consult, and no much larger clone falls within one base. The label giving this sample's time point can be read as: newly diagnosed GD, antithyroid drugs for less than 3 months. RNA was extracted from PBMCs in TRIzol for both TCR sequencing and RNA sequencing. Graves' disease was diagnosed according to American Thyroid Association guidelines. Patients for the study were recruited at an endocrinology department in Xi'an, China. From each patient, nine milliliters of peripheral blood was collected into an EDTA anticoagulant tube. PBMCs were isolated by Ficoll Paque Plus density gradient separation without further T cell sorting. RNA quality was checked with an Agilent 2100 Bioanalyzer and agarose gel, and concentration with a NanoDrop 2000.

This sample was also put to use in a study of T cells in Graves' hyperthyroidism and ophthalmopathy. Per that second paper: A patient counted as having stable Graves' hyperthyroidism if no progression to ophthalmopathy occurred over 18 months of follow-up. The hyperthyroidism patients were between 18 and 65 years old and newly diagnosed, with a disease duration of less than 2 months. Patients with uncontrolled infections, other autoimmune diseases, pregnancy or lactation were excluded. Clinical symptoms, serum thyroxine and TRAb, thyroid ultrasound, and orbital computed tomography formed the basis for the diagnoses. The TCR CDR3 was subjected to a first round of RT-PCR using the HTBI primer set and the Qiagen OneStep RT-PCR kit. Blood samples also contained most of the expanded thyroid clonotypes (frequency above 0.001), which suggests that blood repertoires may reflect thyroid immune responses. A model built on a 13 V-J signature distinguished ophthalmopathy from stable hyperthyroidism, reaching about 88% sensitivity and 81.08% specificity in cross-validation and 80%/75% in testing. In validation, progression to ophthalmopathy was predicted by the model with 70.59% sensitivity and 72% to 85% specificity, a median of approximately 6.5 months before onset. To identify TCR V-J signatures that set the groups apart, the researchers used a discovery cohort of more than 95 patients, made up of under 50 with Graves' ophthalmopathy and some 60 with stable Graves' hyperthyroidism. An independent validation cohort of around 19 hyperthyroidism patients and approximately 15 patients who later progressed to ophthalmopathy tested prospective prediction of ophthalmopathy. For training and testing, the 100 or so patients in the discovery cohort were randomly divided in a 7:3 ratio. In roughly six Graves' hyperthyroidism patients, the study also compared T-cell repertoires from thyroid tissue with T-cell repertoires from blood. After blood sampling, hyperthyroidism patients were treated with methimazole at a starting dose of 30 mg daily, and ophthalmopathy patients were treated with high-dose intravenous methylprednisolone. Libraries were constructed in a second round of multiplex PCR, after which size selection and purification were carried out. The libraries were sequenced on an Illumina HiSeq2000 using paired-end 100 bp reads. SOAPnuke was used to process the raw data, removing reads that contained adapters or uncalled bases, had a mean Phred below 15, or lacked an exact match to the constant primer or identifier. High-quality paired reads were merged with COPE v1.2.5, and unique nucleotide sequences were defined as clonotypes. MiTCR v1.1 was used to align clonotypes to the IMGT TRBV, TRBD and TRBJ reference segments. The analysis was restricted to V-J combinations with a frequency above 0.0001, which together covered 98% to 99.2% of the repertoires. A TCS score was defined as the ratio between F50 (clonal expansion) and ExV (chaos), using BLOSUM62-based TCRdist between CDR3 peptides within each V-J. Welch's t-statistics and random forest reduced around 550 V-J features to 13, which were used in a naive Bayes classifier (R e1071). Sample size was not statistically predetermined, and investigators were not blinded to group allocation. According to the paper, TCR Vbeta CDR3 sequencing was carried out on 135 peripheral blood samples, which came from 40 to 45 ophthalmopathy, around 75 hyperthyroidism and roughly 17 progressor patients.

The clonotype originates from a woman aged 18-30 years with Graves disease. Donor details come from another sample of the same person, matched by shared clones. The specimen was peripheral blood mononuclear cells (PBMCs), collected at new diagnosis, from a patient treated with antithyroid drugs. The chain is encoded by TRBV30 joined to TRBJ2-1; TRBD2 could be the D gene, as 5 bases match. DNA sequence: TGTGCCTGGCGGGGTATGGTTGTGGGTGATGAGCAGTTCTTC. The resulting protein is CAWRGMVVGDEQFF. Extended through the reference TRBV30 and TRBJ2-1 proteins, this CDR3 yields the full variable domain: SQTIHQWPATLVQPVGSPLSLECTVEGTSNPNLYWYRQAAGRGLQLLFYSVGIGQISSEVPQNLSASRPQDRQFILSSKKLLLSDSGFYLCAWRGMVVGDEQFFGPGTRLTVL.